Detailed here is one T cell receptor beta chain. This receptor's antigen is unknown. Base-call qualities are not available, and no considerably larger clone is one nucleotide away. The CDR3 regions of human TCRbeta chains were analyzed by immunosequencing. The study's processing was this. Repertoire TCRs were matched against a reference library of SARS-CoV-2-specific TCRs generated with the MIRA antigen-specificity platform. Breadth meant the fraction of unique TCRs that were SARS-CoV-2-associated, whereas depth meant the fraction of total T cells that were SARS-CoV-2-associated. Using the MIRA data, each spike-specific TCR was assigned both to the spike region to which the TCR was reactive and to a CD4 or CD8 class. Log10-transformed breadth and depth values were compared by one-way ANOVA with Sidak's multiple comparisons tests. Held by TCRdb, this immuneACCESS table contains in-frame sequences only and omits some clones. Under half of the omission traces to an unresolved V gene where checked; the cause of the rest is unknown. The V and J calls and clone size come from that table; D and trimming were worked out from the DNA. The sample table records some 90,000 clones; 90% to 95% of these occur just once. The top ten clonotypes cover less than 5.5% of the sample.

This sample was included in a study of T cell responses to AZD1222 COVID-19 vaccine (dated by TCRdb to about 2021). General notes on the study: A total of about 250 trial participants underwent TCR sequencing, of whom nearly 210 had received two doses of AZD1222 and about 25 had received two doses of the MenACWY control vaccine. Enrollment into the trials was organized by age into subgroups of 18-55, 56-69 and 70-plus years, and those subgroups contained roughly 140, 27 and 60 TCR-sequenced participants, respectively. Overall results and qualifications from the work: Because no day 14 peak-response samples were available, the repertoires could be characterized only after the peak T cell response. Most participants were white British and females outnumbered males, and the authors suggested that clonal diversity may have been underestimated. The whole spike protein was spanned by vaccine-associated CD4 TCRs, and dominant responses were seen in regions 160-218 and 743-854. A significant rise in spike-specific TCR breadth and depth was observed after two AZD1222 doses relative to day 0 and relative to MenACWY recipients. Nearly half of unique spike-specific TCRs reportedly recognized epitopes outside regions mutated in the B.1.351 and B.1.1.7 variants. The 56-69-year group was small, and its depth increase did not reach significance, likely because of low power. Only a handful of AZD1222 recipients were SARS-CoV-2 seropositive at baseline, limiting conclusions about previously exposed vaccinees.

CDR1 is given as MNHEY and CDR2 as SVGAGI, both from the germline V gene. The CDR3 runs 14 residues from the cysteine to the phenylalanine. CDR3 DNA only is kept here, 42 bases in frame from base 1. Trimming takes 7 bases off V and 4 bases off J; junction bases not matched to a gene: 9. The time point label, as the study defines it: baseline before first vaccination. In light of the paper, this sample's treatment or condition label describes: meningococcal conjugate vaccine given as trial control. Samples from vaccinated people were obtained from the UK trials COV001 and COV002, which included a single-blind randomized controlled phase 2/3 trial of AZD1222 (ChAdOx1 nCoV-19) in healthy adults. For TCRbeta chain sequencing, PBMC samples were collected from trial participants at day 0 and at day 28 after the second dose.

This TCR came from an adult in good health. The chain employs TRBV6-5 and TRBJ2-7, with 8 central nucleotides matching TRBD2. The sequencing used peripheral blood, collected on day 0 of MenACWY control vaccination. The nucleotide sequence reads TGTGCCAGCACCCCCCCCGGGAGGGGTTACGAGCAGTACTTC. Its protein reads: CASTPPGRGYEQYF.